This T cell receptor beta chain was found in a study of T-cell memory formation after mild COVID-19 (dated by TCRdb to the early 2020s). With respect to the entire study: TCR sequence clusters from the two donors were largely donor specific. Longitudinal TCRalpha and TCRbeta repertoire sequencing tracked T-cell clones expanding and contracting after mild COVID-19 in two donors. Two young, previously healthy adult volunteers, one female and one male, were included in the cohort.

Sequenced on an Illumina NovaSeq 6000. TCRalpha and TCRbeta cDNA libraries were constructed by 5'RACE with constant-segment primers, with sample barcodes and unique molecular identifiers being introduced. Trizol reagent was used to extract RNA from every sample. Library amplification was performed in two PCR steps, and a second sample barcode and Illumina TruSeq adapters were introduced in the second step. Libraries were sequenced on an Illumina NovaSeq with 2 x 150 bp paired-end reads. Under the source paper's analysis protocol: The reads were demultiplexed and collapsed into UMI-guided consensus sequences using migec v1.2.7. Using mixcr v2.1.11, UMI consensuses were aligned to TRA and TRB V and J templates and then assembled into clonotypes. Expanded or contracted clonotypes were those called significant by both edgeR and NoisET, with noise models trained on biological replicates. For edgeR calls, the cutoffs were a false discovery rate-adjusted p below 0.01 and a log2 fold-change threshold of 1. As an exploratory analysis of dynamics, PCA with hierarchical clustering was applied to max-normalized trajectories of the 1000 most abundant clonotypes. The CD4 or CD8 phenotype of responding clones was assigned using the separately sequenced CD4+ and CD8+ repertoires. TCRdb reanalyzed the raw reads on its own, using fastp at Q25 for trimming and MiXCR for clone calling, and kept in-frame beta chains. Entries are consolidated by CDR3 protein sequence, retaining the most common genes and DNA. The V and J calls here are based on TCRdb, not the publication. This sample holds 210,000 or so distinct CDR3 sequences; around 20% were observed only once. Roughly 2.6% of the sample belongs to the ten largest clones.

Overall study results and their limits: Some responding clones were found in pre-infection memory, which suggests that pre-existing cross-reactive memory T cells took part in the SARS-CoV-2 response. SARS-CoV-2 specificity was not confirmed for the second-wave clones peaking on day 37. Clones contracting from day 15 to 85 had balanced CD4/CD8 phenotypes, while a second wave expanding from day 15 to 37 was biased towards CD4+. Contracting CD4+ clones were found mainly in CM and EM memory subsets, while CD8+ clones were enriched in EMRA. The study covered only two mild cases, and larger cohorts including severe cases with pre-infection samples were considered necessary.

PBMCs were isolated by Ficoll-Paque density gradient centrifugation. V was cut back by 5 bases and J by 4 bases, leaving a gap of 17 bases between them. The cysteine opens and the phenylalanine closes a CDR3 of 15 amino acids. The retained sequence is limited to the CDR3, 45 bases, with the frame set at the first base. This clonotype was counted between two and nine times. Which antigen it targets is not known. Within one base of it there is no much larger clone, and no base qualities were kept. The TCR comes from an adult woman who had mild COVID-19 (a few samples of this study predate the infection). The sample titles of this study are shuffled in the database, so cell type and time point are left out; the donor was told from shared clones. Sequencing was carried out using PBMCs or a T cell subset sorted from them (not recorded which). The chain is encoded by TRBV12-3 or TRBV12-4 joined to TRBJ1-1; matching of 6 bases hints at TRBD1 as the D gene. The DNA sequence is given as TGTGCCAGCAGTCCTCCCTTAGGGGGGATCACTGAAGCTTTCTTT. This yields the protein CASSPPLGGITEAFF.